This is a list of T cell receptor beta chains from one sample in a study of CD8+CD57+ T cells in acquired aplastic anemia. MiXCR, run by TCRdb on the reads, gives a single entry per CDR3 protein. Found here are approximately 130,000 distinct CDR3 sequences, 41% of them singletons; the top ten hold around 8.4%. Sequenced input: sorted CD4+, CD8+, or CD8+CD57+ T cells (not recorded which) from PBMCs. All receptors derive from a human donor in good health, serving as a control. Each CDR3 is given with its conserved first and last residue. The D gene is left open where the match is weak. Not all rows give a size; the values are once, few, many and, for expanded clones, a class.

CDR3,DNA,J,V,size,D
CASSITGIQETQYF,TGTGCCAGCAGTATTACAGGGATCCAAGAGACCCAGTACTTC,TRBJ2-5,TRBV28,.,.
CASRLQGALNTEAFF,TGTGCCAGCAGGCTACAGGGGGCTCTGAACACTGAAGCTTTCTTT,TRBJ1-1,TRBV2,.,TRBD1
CASSPTGDHGYTF,TGTGCCAGCAGCCCGACAGGGGATCATGGCTACACCTTC,TRBJ1-2,TRBV6-1,many,TRBD1
CASRPIQGVSGANVLTF,TGTGCCAGCAGACCAATACAGGGGGTCTCTGGGGCCAACGTCCTGACTTTC,TRBJ2-6,TRBV27,.,TRBD1
CAWSVRPSGTGELFF,TGTGCCTGGAGTGTACGTCCGTCGGGCACCGGGGAGCTGTTTTTT,TRBJ2-2,TRBV30,many,.
CTSSQGDRADKKLFF,TGCACCAGCAGCCAAGGGGACAGGGCAGATAAAAAACTGTTTTTT,TRBJ1-4,TRBV4-1,.,TRBD1
CASSQGGQGANYGYTF,TGTGCCAGCAGCCAGGGAGGACAGGGCGCTAACTATGGCTACACCTTC,TRBJ1-2,TRBV3-1,many,TRBD1
CASSFLQGNTGELFF,TGCGCCAGCAGCTTCCTACAGGGGAACACCGGGGAGCTGTTTTTT,TRBJ2-2,TRBV5-1,many,.
CASSRVYQSPLHF,TGTGCCAGCAGCCGGGTCTATCAGTCACCCCTCCACTTT,TRBJ1-6,TRBV6-1,many,.
CASSSSGYGYTF,TGTGCCAGCAGCTCCTCGGGCTATGGCTACACCTTC,TRBJ1-2,TRBV7-3,.,.
CAISPSTGVGGDYEQYF,TGTGCCATCAGTCCGAGTACAGGGGTAGGGGGGGACTACGAGCAGTACTTC,TRBJ2-7,TRBV10-3,.,.
CASSLAGGYGYTF,TGTGCCAGCAGCCTGGCAGGCGGCTATGGCTACACCTTC,TRBJ1-2,TRBV11-2,many,.
CAISENTDTQYF,TGTGCCATCAGTGAGAACACAGATACGCAGTATTTT,TRBJ2-3,TRBV10-3,.,.
CASTLGNTEAFF,TGTGCCAGCACTCTAGGGAACACTGAAGCTTTCTTT,TRBJ1-1,TRBV25-1,.,.
CATSGETQYF,TGTGCCACCTCCGGGGAGACCCAGTACTTC,TRBJ2-5,TRBV24-1,.,.
CATSDLVSDGYTF,TGTGCCACCAGTGATTTGGTGTCGGATGGCTACACCTTC,TRBJ1-2,TRBV24-1,.,.
CASSSTLLASGRFF,TGTGCCAGCAGCTCTACCCTCCTGGCTAGCGGTCGATTCTTC,TRBJ2-1,TRBV11-1,many,TRBD2